The entry that follows covers one T cell receptor beta chain sequence. The sample belongs to a study of T cell changes during pregnancy in multiple sclerosis. Assay used: immunoSEQ multiplex PCR; TCRdb lists only in-frame clones, some missing. The sample has about 51,000 clones, approximately 94% seen once; the top ten hold 0.58%. The CDR3 has 16 residues. With V trimmed by 4 bases and J by 4 bases, 11 bases remained unmatched. Germline V gives CDR1 SGDLS, CDR2 YYNGEE. The rearrangement uses TRBV9 and TRBJ1-3, with TRBD1 identical over 7 bases. The sample here was CD4+ T cells from peripheral blood mononuclear cells, taken in the second trimester of pregnancy. This TCR was recovered from a female donor with multiple sclerosis, enrolled in a pregnancy study. The CDR3 loop reads CASSPIGTGVGNTIYF. DNA of the CDR3: TGTGCCAGCAGCCCGATAGGAACAGGGGTCGGAAACACCATATATTTT.